This TCR beta chain originates from a study of CD8 T cells in Susac syndrome. RNA in amounts of about 0.5 to 1 ug was reverse transcribed with random hexamers. Amplification of TCR beta CDR3 spanned 54 Vbeta and 13 Jbeta via immunoSEQ multiplex PCR. One entry per CDR3 protein, called by TCRdb with MiXCR from the immunoSEQ multiplex PCR reads. The sample has 40,000 to 55,000 distinct CDR3 sequences; about 92% are singletons. This CDR3 has 16 residues. The germline V gene has CDR1 SEHNR and CDR2 FQNEAQ (reference sequence). Deletions cut 5 bases from V and 2 bases from J, with 19 bases between. The count of this clonotype is one. CD8+ and CD4+ T cells from blood underwent TCR beta sequencing, which was carried out in a high-throughput format. FACS enriched CD8+ TEMRA cells, while bulk CD8+ and CD4+ were negatively isolated.

Sample: CD8+ T cells from PBMCs. V usage is TRBV7-9 and J usage is TRBJ2-7; D possibly corresponds to TRBD1 (6 bases). The clonotype originates from a human donor in good health. The CDR3 reads CASSHPGHGPPYEQYF. DNA for the CDR3: TGTGCCAGCAGCCATCCGGGACACGGACCGCCCTACGAGCAGTACTTC. The full variable domain, its missing parts supplied by reference TRBV7-9 and TRBJ2-7, is DTGVSQNPRHKITKRGQNVTFRCDPISEHNRLYWYRQTLGQGPEFLTYFQNEAQLEKSRLLSDRFSAERPKGSFSTLEIQRTEQGDSAMYLCASSHPGHGPPYEQYFGPGTRLTVT.